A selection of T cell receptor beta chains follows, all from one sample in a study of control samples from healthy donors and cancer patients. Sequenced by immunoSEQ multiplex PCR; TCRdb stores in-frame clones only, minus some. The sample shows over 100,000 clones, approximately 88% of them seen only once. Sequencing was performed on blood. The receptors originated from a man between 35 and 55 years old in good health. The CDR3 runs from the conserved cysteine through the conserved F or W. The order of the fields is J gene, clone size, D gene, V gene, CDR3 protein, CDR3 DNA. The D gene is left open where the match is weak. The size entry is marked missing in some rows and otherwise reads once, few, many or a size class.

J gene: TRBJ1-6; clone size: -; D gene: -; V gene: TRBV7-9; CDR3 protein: CASQQADSYNSPLHF; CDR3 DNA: TGTGCCAGCCAGCAGGCGGACAGTTATAATTCACCCCTCCACTTT
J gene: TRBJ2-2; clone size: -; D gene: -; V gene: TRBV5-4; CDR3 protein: CASSSVWGDGELFF; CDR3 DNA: TGTGCCAGCAGCTCCGTGTGGGGGGACGGGGAGCTGTTTTTT
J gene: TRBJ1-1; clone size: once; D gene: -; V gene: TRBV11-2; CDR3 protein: CASRLMGPANTEAFF; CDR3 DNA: TGTGCCAGCAGACTCATGGGACCAGCGAACACTGAAGCTTTCTTT
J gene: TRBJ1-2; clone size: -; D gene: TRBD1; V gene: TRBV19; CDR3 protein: CASSPQDRGNYGYTF; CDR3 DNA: TGTGCCAGTAGTCCTCAGGACAGGGGAAACTATGGCTACACCTTC
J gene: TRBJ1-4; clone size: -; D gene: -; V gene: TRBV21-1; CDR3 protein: CASSKAVKSDRDSEKLFF; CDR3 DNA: TGTGCCAGCAGCAAAGCAGTTAAAAGTGACAGGGATAGTGAAAAACTGTTTTTT
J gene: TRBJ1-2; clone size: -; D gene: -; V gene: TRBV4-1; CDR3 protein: CASSQAGGANYGYTF; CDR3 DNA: TGCGCCAGCAGCCAAGCTGGGGGGGCGAACTATGGCTACACCTTC
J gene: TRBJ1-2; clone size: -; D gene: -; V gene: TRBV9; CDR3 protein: CASKEGEGYTF; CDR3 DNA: TGTGCCAGCAAGGAAGGGGAAGGCTACACCTTC
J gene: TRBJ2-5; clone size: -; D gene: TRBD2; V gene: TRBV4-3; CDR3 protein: CASSQEVASGGGETQYF; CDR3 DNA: TGCGCCAGCAGCCAAGAGGTGGCTAGCGGGGGCGGTGAGACCCAGTACTTC
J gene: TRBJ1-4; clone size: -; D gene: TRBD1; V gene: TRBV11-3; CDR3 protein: CASSQDRGRNEKLFF; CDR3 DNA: TGTGCCAGCAGCCAGGACAGGGGGCGAAATGAAAAACTGTTTTTT
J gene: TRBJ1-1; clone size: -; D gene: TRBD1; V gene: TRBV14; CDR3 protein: CASSQEDRVSTEAFF; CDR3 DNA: TGTGCCAGCAGCCAAGAGGACAGGGTCTCCACTGAAGCTTTCTTT
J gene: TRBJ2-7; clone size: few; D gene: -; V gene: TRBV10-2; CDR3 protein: CASSEGGVSEQYF; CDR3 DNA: TGCGCCAGCAGTGAAGGCGGGGTGAGCGAGCAGTACTTC
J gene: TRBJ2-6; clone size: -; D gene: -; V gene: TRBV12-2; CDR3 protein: CASRPSPGANVLTF; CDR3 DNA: TGTGCAAGTCGTCCTAGCCCTGGGGCCAACGTCCTGACTTTC
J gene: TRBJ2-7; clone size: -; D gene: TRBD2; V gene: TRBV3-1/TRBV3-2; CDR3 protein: CASSQDRNSGDSYEQYF; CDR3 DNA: TGTGCCAGCAGCCAAGATCGGAATAGCGGGGACTCCTACGAGCAGTACTTC
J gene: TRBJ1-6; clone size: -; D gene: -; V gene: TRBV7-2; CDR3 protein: CASSLRVESPLHF; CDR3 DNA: TGTGCCAGCAGCTTAAGGGTTGAGTCACCCCTCCACTTT
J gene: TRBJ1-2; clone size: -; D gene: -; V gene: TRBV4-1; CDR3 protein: CASSQDRVYGYTF; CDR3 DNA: TGCGCCAGCAGCCAAGACAGGGTCTATGGCTACACCTTC
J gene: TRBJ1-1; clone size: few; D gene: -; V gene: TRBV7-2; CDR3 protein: CASSPLRGTEAFF; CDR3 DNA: TGTGCCAGCAGTCCCCTCCGGGGCACTGAAGCTTTCTTT
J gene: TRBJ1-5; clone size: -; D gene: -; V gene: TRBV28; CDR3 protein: CASSASPKPQHF; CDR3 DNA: TGTGCCAGCAGTGCCTCCCCGAAGCCCCAGCATTTT
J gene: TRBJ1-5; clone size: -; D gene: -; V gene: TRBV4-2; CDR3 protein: CASSQGDGQPQHF; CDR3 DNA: TGTGCCAGCAGCCAGGGTGATGGTCAGCCCCAGCATTTT
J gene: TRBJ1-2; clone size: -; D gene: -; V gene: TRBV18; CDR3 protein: CASSPPIWGHGYTF; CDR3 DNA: TGTGCCAGCTCACCACCGATTTGGGGGCATGGCTACACCTTC
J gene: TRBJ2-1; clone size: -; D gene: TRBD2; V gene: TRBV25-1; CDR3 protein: CASSEGGLAGLSEQFF; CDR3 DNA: TGTGCCAGCAGTGAAGGGGGACTAGCGGGGCTAAGTGAGCAGTTCTTC
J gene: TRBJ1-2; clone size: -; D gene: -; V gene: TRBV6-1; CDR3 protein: CASSEDGVGGYTF; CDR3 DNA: TGTGCCAGCAGTGAAGACGGGGTGGGTGGCTACACCTTC
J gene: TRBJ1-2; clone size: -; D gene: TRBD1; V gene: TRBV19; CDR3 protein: CASSTQGIWTGDDGYTF; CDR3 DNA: TGTGCCAGTAGTACCCAAGGGATTTGGACAGGGGACGATGGCTACACCTTC
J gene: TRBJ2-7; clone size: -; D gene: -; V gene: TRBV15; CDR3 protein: CATSRGRGSTYEQYF; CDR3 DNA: TGTGCCACCAGCAGAGGACGTGGATCCACCTACGAGCAGTACTTC
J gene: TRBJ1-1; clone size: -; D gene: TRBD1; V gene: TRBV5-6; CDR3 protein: CASSSETGYTEAFF; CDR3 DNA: TGTGCCAGCAGCTCAGAGACAGGGTACACTGAAGCTTTCTTT
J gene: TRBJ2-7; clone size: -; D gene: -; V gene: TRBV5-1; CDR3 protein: CASSSHTTASYEQYF; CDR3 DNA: TGCGCCAGCAGCTCCCACACGACGGCCTCCTACGAGCAGTACTTC
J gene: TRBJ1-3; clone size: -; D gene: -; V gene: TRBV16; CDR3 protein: CASSQGARPENTIYF; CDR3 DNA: TGTGCCAGCAGCCAAGGGGCCCGGCCCGAAAACACCATATATTTT
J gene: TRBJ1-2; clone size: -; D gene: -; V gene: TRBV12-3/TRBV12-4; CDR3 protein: CASSFQGYGYTF; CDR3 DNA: TGTGCCAGCAGTTTTCAGGGGTACGGCTACACCTTC
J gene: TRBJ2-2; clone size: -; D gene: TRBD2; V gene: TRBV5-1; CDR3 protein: CATPRGGAGSTGELFF; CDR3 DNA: TGCGCCACACCCCGCGGGGGGGCCGGATCCACCGGGGAGCTGTTTTTT
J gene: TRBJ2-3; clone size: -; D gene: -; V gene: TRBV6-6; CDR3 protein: CASSYYPSGSTDTQYF; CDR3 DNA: TGTGCCAGCAGTTACTACCCGAGCGGGAGCACAGATACGCAGTATTTT
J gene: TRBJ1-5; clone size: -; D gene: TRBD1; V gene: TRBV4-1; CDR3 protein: CASSTTGANQPQHF; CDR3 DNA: TGCGCCAGCAGCACCACAGGGGCCAATCAGCCCCAGCATTTT
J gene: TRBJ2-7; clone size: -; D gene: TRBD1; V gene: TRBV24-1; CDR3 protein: CATSDPSTGGEQYF; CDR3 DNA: TGTGCCACCAGTGACCCCTCGACAGGGGGCGAGCAGTACTTC
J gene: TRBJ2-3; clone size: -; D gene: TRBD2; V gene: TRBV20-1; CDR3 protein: CSASRPAGGSTDTQYF; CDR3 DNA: TGCAGTGCTAGTCGTCCGGCGGGGGGTAGCACAGATACGCAGTATTTT
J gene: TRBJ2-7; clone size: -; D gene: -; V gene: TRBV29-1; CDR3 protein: CSVADLGEQYF; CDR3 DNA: TGCAGCGTCGCCGACCTTGGCGAGCAGTACTTC
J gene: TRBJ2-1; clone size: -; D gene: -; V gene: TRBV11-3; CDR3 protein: CASSQAWGPSSYNEQFF; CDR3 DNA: TGTGCCAGCAGCCAGGCCTGGGGCCCGAGCTCCTACAATGAGCAGTTCTTC
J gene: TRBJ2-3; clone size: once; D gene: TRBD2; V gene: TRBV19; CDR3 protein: CASSISITGLAVGQYF; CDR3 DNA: TGTGCCAGTAGTATAAGTATCACCGGACTAGCGGTAGGGCAGTATTTT
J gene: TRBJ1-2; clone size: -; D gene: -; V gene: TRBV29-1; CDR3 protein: CSVDRQSMGYTF; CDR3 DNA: TGCAGCGTAGACCGACAGAGTATGGGCTACACCTTC
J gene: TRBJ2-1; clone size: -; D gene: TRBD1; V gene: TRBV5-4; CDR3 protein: CASSSQGARAEQFF; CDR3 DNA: TGTGCCAGCAGCTCACAGGGGGCGCGGGCTGAGCAGTTCTTC
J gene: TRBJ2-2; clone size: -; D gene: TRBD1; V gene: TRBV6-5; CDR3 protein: CASRGQGTGELFF; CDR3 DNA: TGTGCCAGCAGAGGACAGGGGACCGGGGAGCTGTTTTTT
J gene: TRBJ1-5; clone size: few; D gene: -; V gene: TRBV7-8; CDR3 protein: CASSLYGTLGVQPQHF; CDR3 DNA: TGTGCCAGCAGCTTATACGGGACACTCGGCGTTCAGCCCCAGCATTTT
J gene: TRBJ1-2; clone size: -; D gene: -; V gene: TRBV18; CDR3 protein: CASSPTSSPGRVSYGYTF; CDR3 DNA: TGTGCCAGCTCACCTACATCGAGCCCTGGCAGGGTCAGCTATGGCTACACCTTC
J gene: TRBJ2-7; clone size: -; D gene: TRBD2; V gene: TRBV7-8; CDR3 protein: CASSLTSVYEQYF; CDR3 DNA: TGTGCCAGCAGCTTAACTAGCGTCTACGAGCAGTACTTC
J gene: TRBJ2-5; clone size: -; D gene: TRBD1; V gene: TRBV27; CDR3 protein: CASSSTGTGRETQYF; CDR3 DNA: TGTGCCAGCAGTTCGACCGGGACAGGGCGAGAGACCCAGTACTTC
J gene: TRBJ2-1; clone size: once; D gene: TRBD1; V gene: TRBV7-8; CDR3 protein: CASSRRDRDYNEQFF; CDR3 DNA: TGTGCCAGCAGCCGCCGGGACAGGGATTACAATGAGCAGTTCTTC
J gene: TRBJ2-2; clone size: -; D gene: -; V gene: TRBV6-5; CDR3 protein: CASRQQGLKAGELFF; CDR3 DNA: TGTGCCAGCAGGCAACAGGGACTCAAGGCCGGGGAGCTGTTTTTT
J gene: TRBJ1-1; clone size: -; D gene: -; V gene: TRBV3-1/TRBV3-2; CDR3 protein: CASSPSRVIGTEAFF; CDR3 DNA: TGTGCCAGCAGTCCAAGCAGGGTAATAGGCACTGAAGCTTTCTTT
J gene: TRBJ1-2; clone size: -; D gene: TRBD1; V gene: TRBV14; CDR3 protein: CASSLLWTGTPMNYGYTF; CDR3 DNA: TGTGCCAGCAGCCTCCTCTGGACAGGGACCCCAATGAACTATGGCTACACCTTC
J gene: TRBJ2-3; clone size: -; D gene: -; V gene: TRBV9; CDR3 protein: CASSVYGSSDTQYF; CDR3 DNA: TGTGCCAGCAGCGTATACGGTAGTTCAGATACGCAGTATTTT
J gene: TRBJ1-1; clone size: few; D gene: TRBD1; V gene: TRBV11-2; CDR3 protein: CASRKTGQTEAFF; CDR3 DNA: TGTGCCAGCAGGAAGACAGGGCAGACTGAAGCTTTCTTT
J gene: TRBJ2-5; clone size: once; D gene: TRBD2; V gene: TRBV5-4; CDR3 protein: CASSFLSGGGETQYF; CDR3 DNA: TGTGCCAGCAGCTTTCTTAGCGGGGGGGGAGAGACCCAGTACTTC
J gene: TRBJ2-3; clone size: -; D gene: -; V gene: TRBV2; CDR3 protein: CASSEEGGYSTDTQYF; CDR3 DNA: TGTGCCAGCAGTGAAGAGGGCGGATATAGCACAGATACGCAGTATTTT
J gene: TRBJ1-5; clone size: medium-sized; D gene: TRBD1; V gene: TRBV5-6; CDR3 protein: CASSLGTGENQPQHF; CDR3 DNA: TGTGCCAGCAGCTTGGGGACAGGAGAAAATCAGCCCCAGCATTTT
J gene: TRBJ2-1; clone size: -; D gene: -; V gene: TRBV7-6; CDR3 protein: CASSLRERTVYYNEQFF; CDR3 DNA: TGTGCCAGCAGCTTACGAGAGAGGACGGTTTACTACAATGAGCAGTTCTTC
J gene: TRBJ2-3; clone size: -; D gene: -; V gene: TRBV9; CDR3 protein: CASSPRSARGTDTQYF; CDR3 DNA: TGTGCCAGCAGCCCTCGCTCAGCGAGGGGGACAGATACGCAGTATTTT
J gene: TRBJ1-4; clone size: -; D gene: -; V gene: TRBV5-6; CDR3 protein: CASSLGQLNEKLFF; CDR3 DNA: TGTGCCAGCAGCTTAGGACAGCTTAATGAAAAACTGTTTTTT